This T cell receptor (beta chain) emerged from a study of cytomegalovirus exposure and HLA in healthy donors. Study-level results: The authors enumerated 150 to 200 TCR beta chains as linked to cytomegalovirus.

Turning to this clone: The antigen is undetermined.

This table comes from immunoSEQ multiplex PCR, and its TCRdb copy is limited to in-frame clones, with some not included. The sample includes roughly 80,000 clones, roughly 94% of them seen just once. Donors were drawn from the approximately 120-subject validation cohort, separate from the roughly 700-subject first cohort. Sequencing was performed on PBMCs. This sequence was found in a woman between 18 and 29 years old in good health and CMV-seropositive.

The CDR3 sequence: CASSPGQGDRSTEAFF. The CDR3 coding sequence is TGTGCCAGCTCACCGGGACAGGGGGACCGGAGCACTGAAGCTTTCTTT. The chain recombines TRBV18 with TRBJ1-1; 11 positions match TRBD1. Germline V gene data show CDR1 as KGHSH and CDR2 as LQKENI. There are 16 residues in the CDR3. V trimming: 3 bases; J trimming: 4 bases; junction bases outside the gene matches: 7. Together with reference TRBV18 and TRBJ1-1, the CDR3 gives the full variable domain: NAGVMQNPRHLVRRRGQEARLRCSPMKGHSHVYWYRQLPEEGLKFMVYLQKENIIDESGMPKERFSAEFPKEGPSILRIQQVVRGDSAAYFCASSPGQGDRSTEAFFGQGTRLTVV.